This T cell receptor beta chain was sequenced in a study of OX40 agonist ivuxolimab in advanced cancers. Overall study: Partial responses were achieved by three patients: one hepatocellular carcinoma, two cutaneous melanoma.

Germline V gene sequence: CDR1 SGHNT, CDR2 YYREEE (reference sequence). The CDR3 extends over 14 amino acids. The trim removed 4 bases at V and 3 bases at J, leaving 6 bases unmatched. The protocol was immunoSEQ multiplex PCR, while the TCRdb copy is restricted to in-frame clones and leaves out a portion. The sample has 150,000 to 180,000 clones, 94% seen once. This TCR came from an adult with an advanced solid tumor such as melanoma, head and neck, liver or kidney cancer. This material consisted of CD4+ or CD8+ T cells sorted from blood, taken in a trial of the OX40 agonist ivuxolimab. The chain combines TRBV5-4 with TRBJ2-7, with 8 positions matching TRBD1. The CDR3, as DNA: TGTGCCAGCAGCCCCCGGACAGGGCGCTACGAGCAGTACTTC. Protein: CASSPRTGRYEQYF.